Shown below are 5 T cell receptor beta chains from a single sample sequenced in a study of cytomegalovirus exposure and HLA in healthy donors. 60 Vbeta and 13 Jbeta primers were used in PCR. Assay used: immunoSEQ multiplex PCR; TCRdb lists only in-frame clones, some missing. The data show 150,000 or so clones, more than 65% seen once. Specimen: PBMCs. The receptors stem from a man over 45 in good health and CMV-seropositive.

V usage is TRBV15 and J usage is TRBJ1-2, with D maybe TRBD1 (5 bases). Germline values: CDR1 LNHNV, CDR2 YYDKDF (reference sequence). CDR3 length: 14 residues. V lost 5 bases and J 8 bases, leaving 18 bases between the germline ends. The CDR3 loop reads CATSAQKAGFGYTF. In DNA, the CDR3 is TGTGCCACCAGCGCCCAGAAGGCAGGGTTCGGCTACACCTTC. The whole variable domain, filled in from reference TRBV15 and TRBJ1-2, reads DAMVIQNPRYQVTQFGKPVTLSCSQTLNHNVMYWYQQKSSQAPKLLFHYYDKDFNNEADTPDNFQSRRPNTSFCFLDIRSPGLGDTAMYLCATSAQKAGFGYTFGSGTRLTVV.

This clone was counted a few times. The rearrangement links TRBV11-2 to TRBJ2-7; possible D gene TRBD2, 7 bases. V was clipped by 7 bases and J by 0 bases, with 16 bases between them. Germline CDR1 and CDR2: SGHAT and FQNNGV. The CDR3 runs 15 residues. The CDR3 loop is CASTSQGGASYEQYF. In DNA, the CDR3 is TGTGCCAGCACCTCCCAAGGGGGGGCCTCCTACGAGCAGTACTTC. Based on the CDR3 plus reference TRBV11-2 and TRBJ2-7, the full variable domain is EAGVAQSPRYKIIEKRQSVAFWCNPISGHATLYWYQQILGQGPKLLIQFQNNGVVDDSQLPKDRFSAERLKGVDSTLKIQPAKLEDSAVYLCASTSQGGASYEQYFGPGTRLTVT.

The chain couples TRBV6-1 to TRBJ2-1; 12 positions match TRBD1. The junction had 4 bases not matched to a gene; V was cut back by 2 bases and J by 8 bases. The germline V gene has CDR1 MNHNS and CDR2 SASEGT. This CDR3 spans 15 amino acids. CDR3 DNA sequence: TGTGCCAGCAGTGAAAGGGACAGGGGGCGCCATGAGCAGTTCTTC. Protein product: CASSERDRGRHEQFF.

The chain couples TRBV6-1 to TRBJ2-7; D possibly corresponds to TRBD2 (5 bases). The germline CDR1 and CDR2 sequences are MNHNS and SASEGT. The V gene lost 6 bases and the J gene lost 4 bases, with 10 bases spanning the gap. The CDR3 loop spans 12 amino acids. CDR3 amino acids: CASRLGPYEQYV. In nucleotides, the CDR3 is TGTGCCAGCAGACTAGGGCCTTACGAGCAGTACGTC.

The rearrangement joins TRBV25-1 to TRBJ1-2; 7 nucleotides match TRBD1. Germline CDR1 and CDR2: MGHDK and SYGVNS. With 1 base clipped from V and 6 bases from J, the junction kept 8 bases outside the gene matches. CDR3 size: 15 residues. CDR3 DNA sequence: TGTGCCAGCAGTGAATTCGTCGTGACAGGGAATGGCTACACCTTC. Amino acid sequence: CASSEFVVTGNGYTF.